These 29 T cell receptor beta chains originate from one sample sequenced in a study of T-cell reconstitution after alpha-beta-depleted transplantation in children. During its preparation, the TCRbeta library received unique molecular identifiers. TCRdb analysed the PCR reads with MiXCR anew, one entry per CDR3 protein. The table lists hundreds of thousands of distinct CDR3 sequences, around 13% of them singletons. The input for sequencing was PBMCs, taken before TCRalphabeta/CD19-depleted stem cell transplant. The receptors come from a girl aged 2 to 9 with congenital amegakaryocytic thrombocytopenia, due to receive a stem cell transplant.

This clonotype has more than one count but fewer than ten. The genes are TRBV20-1 and TRBJ2-5; D is possibly TRBD1 or TRBD2 (5 bases each). Trimming stripped 3 bases from V and 4 bases from J, with 12 bases between. The CDR3 covers 13 residues. Germline loops: CDR1 DFQATT, CDR2 SNEGSKA (reference sequence). The CDR3 DNA reads as TGCAGTGCTAGCGGGGCGGTTATAGAGACCCAGTACTTC. The encoded protein is CSASGAVIETQYF.

Points on this clonotype: A read error may be the cause here, since a much bigger clone is one base away. The chain links TRBV7-6 to TRBJ2-3, with 8 bases matching TRBD1. The CDR3 runs to 15 residues. Looked up from germline, CDR1 is SGHVS and CDR2 is FNYEAQ. The CDR3 spells CATSLAQGVTDTQYF. The DNA of the CDR3 is TGTGCCACCAGCTTAGCACAGGGGGTCACAGATACGCAGTATTTT. Using reference TRBV7-6 and TRBJ2-3 for the parts outside the CDR3, the full variable domain is GAGVSQSPRYKVTKRGQDVALRCDPISGHVSLYWYRQALGQGPEFLTYFNYEAQQDKSGLPNDRFSAERPEGSISTLTIQRTEQRDSAMYRCATSLAQGVTDTQYFGPGTRLTVL.

This clonotype has only a few counts. The V call is TRBV6-5, the J call TRBJ2-1, with TRBD1 matching over 7 bases. The J segment lost 7 bases and the V segment lost 4 bases, leaving 13 bases of the junction unmatched. CDR1 and CDR2 (germline): MNHEY, SVGAGI. This CDR3 has 16 residues. CDR3 nucleotides: TGTGCCAGCAGTTCCACCCAGAGGACAGGTGCTAATGAGCAGTTCTTC. This encodes CASSSTQRTGANEQFF.

This clonotype occurred many times. The chain joins TRBV7-9 to TRBJ2-3; possibly TRBD1 for D (5 bases). Germline loops: CDR1 SEHNR, CDR2 FQNEAQ (reference sequence). V was cut by 1 base and J by 0 bases, with 8 bases left in between. CDR3 length equals 15 residues. CDR3 sequence reads: CASSLVGASTDTQYF. DNA for the CDR3: TGTGCCAGCAGCTTAGTTGGGGCTAGCACAGATACGCAGTATTTT.

The table lists this clonotype with many counts. J is TRBJ2-3 and V is TRBV20-1, with a tentative D call TRBD2 (6 bases). The V and J ends lost 0 bases and 5 bases respectively, with 18 bases between them. CDR3 length: 16 amino acids. The germline V gene encodes CDR1 DFQATT and CDR2 SNEGSKA (reference sequence). DNA of the CDR3: TGCAGTGCTAGAGATCCGGTTGTCCCTAGCGTAGATACGCAGTATTTT. The encoded protein is CSARDPVVPSVDTQYF.

The CDR3 sequence is CSARPPGIVGYTF. CDR3 nucleotide sequence: TGCAGTGCTAGACCCCCAGGGATTGTCGGCTACACCTTC. V gene TRBV20-1 combines with J gene TRBJ1-2; D might be TRBD1 (5 bases). V lost 2 bases and J lost 8, with 15 bases in between. CDR3 length: 13 residues. The germline CDR1 and CDR2 sequences are DFQATT and SNEGSKA (reference sequence).

The chain joins TRBV20-1 to TRBJ2-1, with 7 bases fitting TRBD2. Germline values: CDR1 DFQATT, CDR2 SNEGSKA (reference sequence). The CDR3 contains 17 residues. V dropped 6 bases and J dropped 2; count of bases not matched to a gene: 16. The CDR3 bases are TGCAGTGCCCGCCCTATGATGCTAGCGGAGACCTACAATGAGCAGTTCTTC. It codes for CSARPMMLAETYNEQFF.

The genes are TRBV30 and TRBJ1-3; D is unresolved. This CDR3 has 15 amino acids. Germline assignment: CDR1 GTSNPN and CDR2 SVGIG (reference sequence). The V and J ends lost 0 bases and 0 bases respectively, with 9 bases between them. The CDR3 coding sequence is TGTGCCTGGAGTGTAACGCTCAGCTCTGGAAACACCATATATTTT. It specifies CAWSVTLSSGNTIYF.

This clonotype was recorded many times. The chain has TRBV29-1 and TRBJ1-2; D call uncertain. The CDR3 runs to 14 residues. V was clipped by 4 bases and J by 5 bases, with 17 bases between them. CDR1 and CDR2 from the germline V gene are SQVTM and ANQGSEA. The chain's CDR3 is CSVGEGPRRYGYTF. The CDR3 nucleotides read TGCAGCGTTGGTGAAGGACCGCGGCGATATGGCTACACCTTC. The full variable domain, its missing parts supplied by reference TRBV29-1 and TRBJ1-2, is SAVISQKPSRDICQRGTSLTIQCQVDSQVTMMFWYRQQPGQSLTLIATANQGSEATYESGFVIDKFPISRPNLTFSTLTVSNMSPEDSSIYLCSVGEGPRRYGYTFGSGTRLTVV.

This clonotype was recorded at least ten times. The rearrangement uses TRBV5-1 and TRBJ1-1; weak D call: TRBD1 (6 bases). Trimming cost V 4 bases and J 5 bases, with 18 bases left between them. The germline CDR1 and CDR2 sequences are SGHRS and YFSETQ. This CDR3 comprises 15 residues. CDR3 bases: TGCGCCAGCAGCGAGCACCCAGGGGATGGAACTGAAGCTTTCTTT. It encodes CASSEHPGDGTEAFF.

This clonotype was picked up a small number of times. This chain joins TRBV20-1 and TRBJ2-1, with 13 bases fitting TRBD2. Germline V gene data show CDR1 as DFQATT and CDR2 as SNEGSKA (reference sequence). Trimming removed 2 bases from V and 6 bases from J; junction bases left unmatched: 7. CDR3 length: 16 amino acids. In DNA, the CDR3 is TGCAGTGCTAGACGAGGGACTAGCGGGGCGGGCAATGAGCAGTTCTTC. It specifies CSARRGTSGAGNEQFF.

This clonotype was recorded many times. In DNA form, the CDR3 reads TGCGCCAGCAGCCCGGACCCCCAATCTGAAGCTTTCTTT. It translates to CASSPDPQSEAFF. The chain links TRBV5-1 to TRBJ1-1; D remains ambiguous. The germline V and J ends were trimmed by 4 bases and 6 bases, with 13 bases remaining between them. Looked up from germline, CDR1 is SGHRS and CDR2 is YFSETQ. This CDR3 has 13 residues. Filled out from reference TRBV5-1 and TRBJ1-1, the complete variable domain reads KAGVTQTPRYLIKTRGQQVTLSCSPISGHRSVSWYQQTPGQGLQFLFEYFSETQRNKGNFPGRFSGRQFSNSRSEMNVSTLELGDSALYLCASSPDPQSEAFFGQGTRLTVV.

This clonotype was seen only a few times. The rearrangement joins TRBV19 to TRBJ1-1; TRBD1 might be the D (5 bases). V lost 5 bases to trimming and J lost 6 bases, with 19 bases between them. CDR1 and CDR2 (germline): LNHDA, SQIVND (reference sequence). CDR3 length: 15 residues. The CDR3 DNA reads as TGTGCCAGTAGTCCGCCAGGCGGGGGGGTCCCTGAAGCTTTCTTT. It translates to CASSPPGGGVPEAFF. The variable domain in full, completed from reference TRBV19 and TRBJ1-1, reads DGGITQSPKYLFRKEGQNVTLSCEQNLNHDAMYWYRQDPGQGLRLIYYSQIVNDFQKGDIAEGYSVSREKKESFPLTVTSAQKNPTAFYLCASSPPGGGVPEAFFGQGTRLTVV.

This clonotype has more than one count but fewer than ten. This chain uses TRBV2 with TRBJ2-1; D may be TRBD1 (6 bases). CDR3 length: 14 residues. V lost 8 bases to trimming and J lost 1 base, with 12 bases between them. CDR1 is SNHLY, CDR2 FYNNEI, per germline. The CDR3 DNA is TGTGCCAGCGAATTCGGGACATCCTACAATGAGCAGTTCTTC. This translates into CASEFGTSYNEQFF.

This clonotype has a count of ten or more. J is TRBJ1-4 and V is TRBV6-1; a weak D match, TRBD1 (5 bases). Germline V gives CDR1 MNHNS, CDR2 SASEGT. Trimming shortened V by 6 bases and J by 10 bases, and 15 bases separated the two germline ends. The CDR3 is 13 residues long. As DNA, the CDR3 is TGTGCCAGCAGCCCTCCGGATAGGGGAAAACTGTTTTTT. It encodes CASSPPDRGKLFF.

Many counts were recorded for this clonotype. The chain joins TRBV5-1 to TRBJ2-7; 8 bases match TRBD2. CDR1 SGHRS and CDR2 YFSETQ come from the germline V gene. Trimming took 2 bases from V and 3 from J; bases not matched to a gene: 16. The CDR3 is made up of 18 amino acids. Here the CDR3 reads CASSFGGTGTRGNYEQYF. The CDR3 nucleotides read TGCGCCAGCAGCTTTGGTGGCACTGGGACTAGAGGCAACTACGAGCAGTACTTC.

This clonotype has a handful of counts. DNA of the CDR3: TGCGCCAGCAGCTTGACTAGCGGGAGTAGCTCCTACGAGCAGTACTTC. Encoded protein: CASSLTSGSSSYEQYF. The rearrangement uses TRBV5-1 and TRBJ2-7; 11 positions agree with TRBD2. The CDR3 contains 16 residues. V dropped 1 base and J dropped 0; count of bases not matched to a gene: 3. Germline CDR1 is SGHRS and CDR2 is YFSETQ. Full variable domain (outside the CDR3, taken from reference TRBV5-1 and TRBJ2-7): KAGVTQTPRYLIKTRGQQVTLSCSPISGHRSVSWYQQTPGQGLQFLFEYFSETQRNKGNFPGRFSGRQFSNSRSEMNVSTLELGDSALYLCASSLTSGSSSYEQYFGPGTRLTVT.

At least ten counts were recorded for this clonotype. This rearrangement joins TRBV29-1 to TRBJ2-1, with D perhaps given as TRBD1 or TRBD2 (5 bases each). The CDR3 spans 15 residues. Germline V gives CDR1 SQVTM, CDR2 ANQGSEA. The ends were cut back, 1 base at V and 9 bases at J, with 19 bases in the middle. CDR3 residues: CSVEVSGMGGGEQFF. CDR3 nucleotide sequence: TGCAGCGTTGAAGTGTCAGGGATGGGTGGGGGTGAGCAGTTCTTC.

This clonotype came up many times. The V call is TRBV29-1, the J call TRBJ2-7, with TRBD2 identical over 13 bases. Germline CDR1 and CDR2: SQVTM and ANQGSEA. V dropped 5 bases and J dropped 4; count of bases not matched to a gene: 2. The CDR3 extends over 13 amino acids. CDR3 coding DNA: TGCAGCGTTCCGGGACTAGCGGGGTACGAGCAGTACTTC. Translating it yields CSVPGLAGYEQYF.

This clonotype has only a few counts. In DNA, the CDR3 is TGTGCCAGCGTCGCCGGGACAGCTTACAATGAGCAGTTCTTC. Protein: CASVAGTAYNEQFF. The rearrangement links TRBV12-3 or TRBV12-4 to TRBJ2-1; 7 nucleotides line up with TRBD1. The ends lost 8 bases at V and 4 bases at J; junction bases unmatched: 8. This CDR3 region has 14 residues.

The table lists this clonotype with many counts. The chain carries TRBV7-2 and TRBJ2-7; D gene uncertain. The CDR3 contains 14 residues. Deletions cut 4 bases from V and 3 bases from J, with 13 bases between. Per germline, CDR1 SGHTA and CDR2 FQGNSA. CDR3 protein: CASSSPPGFYEQYF. In DNA, the CDR3 is TGTGCCAGCAGCTCCCCTCCGGGCTTCTACGAGCAGTACTTC.

The chain uses TRBV15 and TRBJ2-7; weak D call: TRBD2 (6 bases). V was shortened by 5 bases and J by 2 bases, with 13 bases between the two germline ends. CDR3 length: 14 amino acids. The germline gives CDR1 LNHNV, CDR2 YYDKDF (reference sequence). CDR3 nucleotide sequence: TGTGCCACCAGCCGTTTCCCGGGGGCCTACGAGCAGTACTTC. It yields the protein CATSRFPGAYEQYF.

The rearrangement uses TRBV5-5 and TRBJ2-5; no firm D call. The V gene lost 4 bases and the J gene lost 1 base, with 14 bases spanning the gap. CDR1 SGHKS and CDR2 YYEKEE come from the germline V gene (reference sequence). The CDR3 is made up of 15 amino acids. Here the CDR3 DNA reads TGTGCCAGCAGCAGTCTCAATAATTTCCAAGAGACCCAGTACTTC. Residues: CASSSLNNFQETQYF.

V gene TRBV5-1 combines with J gene TRBJ1-2; 8 nucleotides align to TRBD1. Germline trimming cut 5 bases from V and 4 bases from J; bases unmatched to any gene: 10. The germline gives CDR1 SGHRS, CDR2 YFSETQ. The CDR3 covers 15 residues. CDR3 amino acids: CASRETGATGYGYTF. DNA of the CDR3: TGCGCCAGCAGGGAGACAGGGGCCACCGGCTATGGCTACACCTTC.

Many counts were recorded for this clonotype. The chain combines TRBV25-1 with TRBJ2-5, with TRBD1 matching over 10 bases. The CDR3 totals 15 residues. CDR1 is MGHDK and CDR2 is SYGVNS in the germline V gene. Germline trimming cut 8 bases from V and 5 bases from J; bases unmatched to any gene: 11. CDR3: CASEKTGGARETQYF. CDR3 coding DNA: TGTGCCAGCGAGAAGACAGGGGGCGCCCGGGAGACCCAGTACTTC.

This clonotype was counted many times. One junction end does not reproduce the germline sequence, and a read error may be involved. This chain uses TRBV7-9 with TRBJ1-1; D is unresolved. Germline CDR1 SEHNR, CDR2 FQNEAQ (reference sequence). This CDR3 has 12 amino acids. The CDR3 spells CASSLDGTEAFF. The CDR3 nucleotides read TGTGCCAGCAGTTTAGACGGCACTGAAGCTTTCTTT.

This clonotype was counted at least ten times. This rearrangement joins TRBV29-1 to TRBJ2-7; the D gene is possibly TRBD2 (6 bases). V dropped 7 bases and J dropped 6 bases, with 22 bases sitting between them. From germline, CDR1 is SQVTM and CDR2 ANQGSEA. The CDR3 covers 14 residues. CDR3 in DNA: TGCAGCGCCGACACCAATGCCAACGGGGGCGAGCAGTACTTC. Amino acid sequence: CSADTNANGGEQYF.

V and J are TRBV6-2 or TRBV6-3 and TRBJ2-3, with 7 nucleotides matching TRBD2. The J segment lost 4 bases and the V segment lost 0 bases, leaving 10 bases of the junction unmatched. CDR1 is MNHEY and CDR2 is SVGEGT in the germline V gene. The CDR3 extends over 17 amino acids. The CDR3 DNA reads as TGTGCCAGCAGTTACTCGAGTTTAGCGGGCACACCAGATACGCAGTATTTT. Its protein product is CASSYSSLAGTPDTQYF.

This chain connects TRBV20-1 to TRBJ2-7; D not resolved. In germline, CDR1 is DFQATT, CDR2 SNEGSKA (reference sequence). CDR3 size: 14 residues. Trimming shortened V by 0 bases and J by 4 bases, and 13 bases separated the two germline ends. In nucleotides, the CDR3 is TGCAGTGCTAGAGACCCGACACAAATATACGAGCAGTACTTC. It specifies CSARDPTQIYEQYF.